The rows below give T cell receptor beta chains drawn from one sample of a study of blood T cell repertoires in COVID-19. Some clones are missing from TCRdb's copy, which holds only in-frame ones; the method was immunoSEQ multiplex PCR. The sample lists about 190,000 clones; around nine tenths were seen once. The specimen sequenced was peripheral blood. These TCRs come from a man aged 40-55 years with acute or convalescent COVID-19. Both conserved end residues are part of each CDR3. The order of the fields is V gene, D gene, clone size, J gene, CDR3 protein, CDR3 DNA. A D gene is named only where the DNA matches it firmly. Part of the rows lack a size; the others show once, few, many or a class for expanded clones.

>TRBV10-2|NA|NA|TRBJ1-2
CASRGRGTNYGYTF
TGCGCCAGCAGGGGCCGTGGAACGAACTATGGCTACACCTTC
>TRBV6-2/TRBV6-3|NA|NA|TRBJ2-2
CASSYVGLSGELFF
TGTGCCAGCAGTTACGTTGGTCTAAGTGGGGAGCTGTTTTTT
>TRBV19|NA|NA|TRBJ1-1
CASARTTGNTEAFF
TGTGCCAGTGCCAGAACCACAGGGAACACTGAAGCTTTCTTT
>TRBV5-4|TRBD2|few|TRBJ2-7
CASSLELAGAYEQYF
TGTGCCAGCAGCTTGGAGCTAGCGGGGGCCTACGAGCAGTACTTC
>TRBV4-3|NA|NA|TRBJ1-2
CASSQSTAYGYTF
TGCGCCAGCAGCCAATCAACAGCCTATGGCTACACCTTC
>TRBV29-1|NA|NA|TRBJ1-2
CSFRNREPYGYTF
TGCAGCTTTCGGAACAGGGAACCCTATGGCTACACCTTC
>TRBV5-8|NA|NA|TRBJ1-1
CASEENTEAFF
TGTGCCAGCGAGGAGAACACTGAAGCTTTCTTT
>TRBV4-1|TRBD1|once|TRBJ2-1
CASSQDLRTGYRQFF
TGCGCCAGCAGCCAAGATTTGAGGACAGGGTATAGGCAGTTCTTC
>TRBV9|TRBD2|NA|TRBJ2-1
CASSVQRGGLYEQFF
TGTGCCAGCAGCGTACAGCGGGGGGGCTTATATGAGCAGTTCTTC
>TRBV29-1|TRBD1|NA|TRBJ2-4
CSVEGVRGAKNIQYF
TGCAGCGTTGAAGGCGTCAGGGGGGCCAAAAACATTCAGTACTTC
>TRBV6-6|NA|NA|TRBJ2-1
CASSVGTGNFF
NA
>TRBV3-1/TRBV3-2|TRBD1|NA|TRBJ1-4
CASSQDGTGGKLFF
TGTGCCAGCAGCCAAGATGGGACAGGGGGAAAACTGTTTTTT
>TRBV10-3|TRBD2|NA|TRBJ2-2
CAIPALAGGQGGELFF
TGTGCCATCCCGGCTCTAGCGGGGGGGCAAGGCGGGGAGCTGTTTTTT
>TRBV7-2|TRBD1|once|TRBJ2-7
CASSPLDRLEQYF
TGTGCCAGCAGCCCCTTGGACAGGCTCGAGCAGTACTTC
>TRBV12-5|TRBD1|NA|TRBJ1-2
CASGLGTGGGYTF
TGTGCTAGTGGTTTGGGGACAGGGGGTGGCTACACCTTC
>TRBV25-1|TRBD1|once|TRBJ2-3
CASSESLGQADTQYF
TGTGCCAGCAGTGAATCTCTGGGACAGGCAGATACGCAGTATTTT
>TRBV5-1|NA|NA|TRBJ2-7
CASSARQVGHEQYF
TGCGCCAGCAGCGCCCGACAGGTGGGGCACGAGCAGTACTTC
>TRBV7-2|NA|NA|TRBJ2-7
CASSSNGYGYEQYF
TGTGCCAGCAGCTCGAACGGGTACGGCTACGAGCAGTACTTC
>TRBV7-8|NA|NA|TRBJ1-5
CASSLAGEVPQPQHF
TGTGCCAGCAGCTTAGCTGGGGAGGTTCCCCAGCCCCAGCATTTT
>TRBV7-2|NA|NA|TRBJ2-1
CASSPTGGSYNEQFF
TGTGCCAGCAGCCCGACCGGGGGCTCCTACAATGAGCAGTTCTTC
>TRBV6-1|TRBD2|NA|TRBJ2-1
CASSDGRVFYNEQFF
TGTGCCAGCAGTGACGGGAGGGTGTTTTACAATGAGCAGTTCTTC
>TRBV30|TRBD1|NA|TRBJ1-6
CAWSGTGPNSPLHF
TGTGCCTGGAGTGGGACAGGGCCTAATTCACCCCTCCACTTT
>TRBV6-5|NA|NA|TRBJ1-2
CASSYSFRLSGGYTF
TGTGCCAGCAGTTACTCCTTCAGGCTTTCGGGGGGCTACACCTTC
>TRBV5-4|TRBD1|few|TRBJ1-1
CASSLRQGANTEAFF
TGTGCCAGCAGCTTGCGACAGGGCGCGAACACTGAAGCTTTCTTT
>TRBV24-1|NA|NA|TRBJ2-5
CATSDSRGRETQYF
TGTGCCACCAGTGATTCCAGGGGCAGGGAGACCCAGTACTTC
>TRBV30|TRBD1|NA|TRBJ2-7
CAWSGDRAYEQYF
TGTGCCTGGAGTGGGGACAGGGCCTACGAGCAGTACTTC
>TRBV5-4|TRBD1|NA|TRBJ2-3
CASSAGQGRATDTQYF
TGTGCCAGCAGCGCGGGACAGGGGAGGGCTACAGATACGCAGTATTTT
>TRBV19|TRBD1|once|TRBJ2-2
CASSMRTGGRRWDTGELFF
TGTGCCAGTAGTATGAGAACAGGGGGCCGGAGGTGGGACACCGGGGAGCTGTTTTTT
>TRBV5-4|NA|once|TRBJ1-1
CASSLGIGDTEAFF
TGTGCCAGCAGCTTGGGTATAGGGGACACTGAAGCTTTCTTT
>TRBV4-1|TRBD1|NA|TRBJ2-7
CASSQGRDRDFYEQYF
TGCGCCAGCAGCCAAGGCCGGGACAGAGACTTCTACGAGCAGTACTTC
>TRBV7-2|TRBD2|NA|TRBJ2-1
CASSSGLAGAFSYNEQFF
TGTGCCAGCAGCTCGGGACTAGCGGGGGCCTTCTCCTACAATGAGCAGTTCTTC
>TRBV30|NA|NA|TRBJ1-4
CAWRRYLYEKLFF
TGTGCCTGGAGGCGATACTTATATGAAAAACTGTTTTTT
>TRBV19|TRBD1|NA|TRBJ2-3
CATSKRRTGSPDTQYF
TGTGCCACCTCAAAACGCCGGACAGGGAGCCCAGATACGCAGTATTTT
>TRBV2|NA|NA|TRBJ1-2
CASYSPAMYGYTF
TGTGCCAGCTACTCGCCCGCAATGTATGGCTACACCTTC
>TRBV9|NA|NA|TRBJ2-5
CASSVDSTAQETQYF
TGTGCCAGCAGCGTCGACAGCACTGCCCAAGAGACCCAGTACTTC
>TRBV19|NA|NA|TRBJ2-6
CASGELSGANVLTF
TGTGCCAGTGGGGAGCTCTCTGGGGCCAACGTCCTGACTTTC
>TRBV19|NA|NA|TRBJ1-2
CASSIYGKGFYGYTF
TGTGCCAGTAGTATTTACGGGAAGGGCTTCTATGGCTACACCTTC
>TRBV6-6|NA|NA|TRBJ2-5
CASSWGGTQYF
TGTGCCAGCAGCTGGGGCGGGACCCAGTACTTC
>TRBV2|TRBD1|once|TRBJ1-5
CASSSRQGSNQPQHF
TGTGCCAGCAGTTCTCGACAGGGTAGCAATCAGCCCCAGCATTTT
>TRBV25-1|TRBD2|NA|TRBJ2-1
CASSEPGSAGRYNEQFF
TGTGCCAGCAGTGAACCGGGCTCAGCGGGAAGATACAATGAGCAGTTCTTC
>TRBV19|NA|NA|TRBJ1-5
CASREFRGQPQHF
TGTGCCAGTCGCGAATTCCGGGGACAGCCCCAGCATTTT
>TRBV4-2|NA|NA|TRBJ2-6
CASSQVSSSGANVLTF
TGTGCCAGCAGCCAAGTTAGTTCCTCTGGGGCCAACGTCCTGACTTTC
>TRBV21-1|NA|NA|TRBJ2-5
CASRYRDRGFRKTQYF
TGTGCCAGCAGGTACCGGGACAGGGGTTTTAGAAAGACCCAGTACTTC
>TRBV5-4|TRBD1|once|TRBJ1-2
CASSPAGQTALGGYTF
TGTGCCAGCAGCCCGGCGGGACAGACGGCTTTGGGTGGCTACACCTTC
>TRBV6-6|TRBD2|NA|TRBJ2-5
CASSRLAVQETQYF
TGTGCCAGCAGCAGACTAGCGGTACAAGAGACCCAGTACTTC
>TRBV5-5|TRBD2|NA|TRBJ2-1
CASSFSSGGASSYNEQFF
TGTGCCAGCAGCTTTTCTAGCGGGGGGGCCAGCTCCTACAATGAGCAGTTCTTC
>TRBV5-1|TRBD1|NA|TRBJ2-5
CASSSQGAQETQYF
TGCGCCAGCAGCTCACAGGGGGCCCAAGAGACCCAGTACTTC
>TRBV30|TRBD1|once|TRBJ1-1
CAWRRGLTEAFF
TGTGCCTGGCGGAGGGGGCTCACTGAAGCTTTCTTT
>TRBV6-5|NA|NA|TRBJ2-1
CASSPPGIKFF
TGTGCCAGCAGTCCCCCGGGAATTAAGTTCTTC
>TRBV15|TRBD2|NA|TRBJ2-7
CATSRDLTSGLANREQYF
TGTGCCACCAGCAGAGATCTAACGTCCGGACTAGCGAATCGCGAGCAGTACTTC
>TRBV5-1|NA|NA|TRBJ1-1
CASSFVGGPGGTEAFF
TGCGCCAGCAGCTTCGTGGGGGGCCCGGGGGGCACTGAAGCTTTCTTT
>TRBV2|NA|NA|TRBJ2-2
CASTGRYPTGELFF
TGTGCCAGCACGGGGAGGTATCCCACCGGGGAGCTGTTTTTT
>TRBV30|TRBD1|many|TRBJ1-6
CAWSVIGGSSPLHF
TGTGCCTGGAGTGTAATAGGGGGCAGTTCACCCCTCCACTTT